Shown below are 5 T cell receptor beta chains from a single sample sequenced in a study of blood T cell repertoires in COVID-19. Produced via immunoSEQ multiplex PCR; TCRdb's table is partial and in-frame only. The data show more than 50,000 clones, about 76% seen once. The sample comprised peripheral blood. Every receptor here comes from an elderly woman with acute or convalescent COVID-19.

The genes are TRBV29-1 and TRBJ2-3; D call uncertain. Germline CDR1 is SQVTM and CDR2 is ANQGSEA. V lost 2 bases, J lost 2 bases, and 11 bases lay in between. This CDR3 has 14 amino acids. The CDR3 region is CSVERGPDTDTQYF. The CDR3 coding sequence is TGCAGCGTTGAACGTGGTCCAGACACAGATACGCAGTATTTT.

The chain couples TRBV27 to TRBJ2-7, with D unresolved. Trimming shortened V by 2 bases and J by 2 bases, and 7 bases separated the two germline ends. Germline CDR1 MNHEY, CDR2 SMNVEV (reference sequence). This CDR3 comprises 13 residues. In DNA, the CDR3 is TGTGCCAGCAGTTTAGGGCAACCCTACGAGCAGTACTTC. Translating gives CASSLGQPYEQYF.

The rearrangement links TRBV19 to TRBJ1-2; 9 bases agree with TRBD1. V lost 2 bases, J lost 2 bases, and 3 bases stayed unmatched. Germline CDR1 and CDR2: LNHDA and SQIVND (reference sequence). The CDR3 runs 15 residues. The CDR3 nucleotides are TGTGCCAGTAGTATATGGGACAGGGCGAACTATGGCTACACCTTC. This gives the protein CASSIWDRANYGYTF.

This chain connects TRBV12-3 or TRBV12-4 to TRBJ2-1; D is uncertain. V was shortened by 5 bases and J by 10 bases, with 9 bases between the two germline ends. The CDR3 totals 11 residues. The CDR3 sequence is CASSRTQEQFF. Here the CDR3 DNA reads TGTGCCAGCAGTCGAACCCAGGAGCAGTTCTTC.

The rearrangement uses TRBV20-1 and TRBJ2-5; 10 bases agree with TRBD2. J gave up 5 bases and V 3 bases, and 12 bases lay outside the gene matches. Germline lookup yields CDR1 DFQATT and CDR2 SNEGSKA (reference sequence). The CDR3 consists of 16 residues. Here the CDR3 reads CSASYSGRARGETQYF. The CDR3 nucleotides read TGCAGTGCTAGTTACAGCGGGAGGGCCAGGGGGGAGACCCAGTACTTC.